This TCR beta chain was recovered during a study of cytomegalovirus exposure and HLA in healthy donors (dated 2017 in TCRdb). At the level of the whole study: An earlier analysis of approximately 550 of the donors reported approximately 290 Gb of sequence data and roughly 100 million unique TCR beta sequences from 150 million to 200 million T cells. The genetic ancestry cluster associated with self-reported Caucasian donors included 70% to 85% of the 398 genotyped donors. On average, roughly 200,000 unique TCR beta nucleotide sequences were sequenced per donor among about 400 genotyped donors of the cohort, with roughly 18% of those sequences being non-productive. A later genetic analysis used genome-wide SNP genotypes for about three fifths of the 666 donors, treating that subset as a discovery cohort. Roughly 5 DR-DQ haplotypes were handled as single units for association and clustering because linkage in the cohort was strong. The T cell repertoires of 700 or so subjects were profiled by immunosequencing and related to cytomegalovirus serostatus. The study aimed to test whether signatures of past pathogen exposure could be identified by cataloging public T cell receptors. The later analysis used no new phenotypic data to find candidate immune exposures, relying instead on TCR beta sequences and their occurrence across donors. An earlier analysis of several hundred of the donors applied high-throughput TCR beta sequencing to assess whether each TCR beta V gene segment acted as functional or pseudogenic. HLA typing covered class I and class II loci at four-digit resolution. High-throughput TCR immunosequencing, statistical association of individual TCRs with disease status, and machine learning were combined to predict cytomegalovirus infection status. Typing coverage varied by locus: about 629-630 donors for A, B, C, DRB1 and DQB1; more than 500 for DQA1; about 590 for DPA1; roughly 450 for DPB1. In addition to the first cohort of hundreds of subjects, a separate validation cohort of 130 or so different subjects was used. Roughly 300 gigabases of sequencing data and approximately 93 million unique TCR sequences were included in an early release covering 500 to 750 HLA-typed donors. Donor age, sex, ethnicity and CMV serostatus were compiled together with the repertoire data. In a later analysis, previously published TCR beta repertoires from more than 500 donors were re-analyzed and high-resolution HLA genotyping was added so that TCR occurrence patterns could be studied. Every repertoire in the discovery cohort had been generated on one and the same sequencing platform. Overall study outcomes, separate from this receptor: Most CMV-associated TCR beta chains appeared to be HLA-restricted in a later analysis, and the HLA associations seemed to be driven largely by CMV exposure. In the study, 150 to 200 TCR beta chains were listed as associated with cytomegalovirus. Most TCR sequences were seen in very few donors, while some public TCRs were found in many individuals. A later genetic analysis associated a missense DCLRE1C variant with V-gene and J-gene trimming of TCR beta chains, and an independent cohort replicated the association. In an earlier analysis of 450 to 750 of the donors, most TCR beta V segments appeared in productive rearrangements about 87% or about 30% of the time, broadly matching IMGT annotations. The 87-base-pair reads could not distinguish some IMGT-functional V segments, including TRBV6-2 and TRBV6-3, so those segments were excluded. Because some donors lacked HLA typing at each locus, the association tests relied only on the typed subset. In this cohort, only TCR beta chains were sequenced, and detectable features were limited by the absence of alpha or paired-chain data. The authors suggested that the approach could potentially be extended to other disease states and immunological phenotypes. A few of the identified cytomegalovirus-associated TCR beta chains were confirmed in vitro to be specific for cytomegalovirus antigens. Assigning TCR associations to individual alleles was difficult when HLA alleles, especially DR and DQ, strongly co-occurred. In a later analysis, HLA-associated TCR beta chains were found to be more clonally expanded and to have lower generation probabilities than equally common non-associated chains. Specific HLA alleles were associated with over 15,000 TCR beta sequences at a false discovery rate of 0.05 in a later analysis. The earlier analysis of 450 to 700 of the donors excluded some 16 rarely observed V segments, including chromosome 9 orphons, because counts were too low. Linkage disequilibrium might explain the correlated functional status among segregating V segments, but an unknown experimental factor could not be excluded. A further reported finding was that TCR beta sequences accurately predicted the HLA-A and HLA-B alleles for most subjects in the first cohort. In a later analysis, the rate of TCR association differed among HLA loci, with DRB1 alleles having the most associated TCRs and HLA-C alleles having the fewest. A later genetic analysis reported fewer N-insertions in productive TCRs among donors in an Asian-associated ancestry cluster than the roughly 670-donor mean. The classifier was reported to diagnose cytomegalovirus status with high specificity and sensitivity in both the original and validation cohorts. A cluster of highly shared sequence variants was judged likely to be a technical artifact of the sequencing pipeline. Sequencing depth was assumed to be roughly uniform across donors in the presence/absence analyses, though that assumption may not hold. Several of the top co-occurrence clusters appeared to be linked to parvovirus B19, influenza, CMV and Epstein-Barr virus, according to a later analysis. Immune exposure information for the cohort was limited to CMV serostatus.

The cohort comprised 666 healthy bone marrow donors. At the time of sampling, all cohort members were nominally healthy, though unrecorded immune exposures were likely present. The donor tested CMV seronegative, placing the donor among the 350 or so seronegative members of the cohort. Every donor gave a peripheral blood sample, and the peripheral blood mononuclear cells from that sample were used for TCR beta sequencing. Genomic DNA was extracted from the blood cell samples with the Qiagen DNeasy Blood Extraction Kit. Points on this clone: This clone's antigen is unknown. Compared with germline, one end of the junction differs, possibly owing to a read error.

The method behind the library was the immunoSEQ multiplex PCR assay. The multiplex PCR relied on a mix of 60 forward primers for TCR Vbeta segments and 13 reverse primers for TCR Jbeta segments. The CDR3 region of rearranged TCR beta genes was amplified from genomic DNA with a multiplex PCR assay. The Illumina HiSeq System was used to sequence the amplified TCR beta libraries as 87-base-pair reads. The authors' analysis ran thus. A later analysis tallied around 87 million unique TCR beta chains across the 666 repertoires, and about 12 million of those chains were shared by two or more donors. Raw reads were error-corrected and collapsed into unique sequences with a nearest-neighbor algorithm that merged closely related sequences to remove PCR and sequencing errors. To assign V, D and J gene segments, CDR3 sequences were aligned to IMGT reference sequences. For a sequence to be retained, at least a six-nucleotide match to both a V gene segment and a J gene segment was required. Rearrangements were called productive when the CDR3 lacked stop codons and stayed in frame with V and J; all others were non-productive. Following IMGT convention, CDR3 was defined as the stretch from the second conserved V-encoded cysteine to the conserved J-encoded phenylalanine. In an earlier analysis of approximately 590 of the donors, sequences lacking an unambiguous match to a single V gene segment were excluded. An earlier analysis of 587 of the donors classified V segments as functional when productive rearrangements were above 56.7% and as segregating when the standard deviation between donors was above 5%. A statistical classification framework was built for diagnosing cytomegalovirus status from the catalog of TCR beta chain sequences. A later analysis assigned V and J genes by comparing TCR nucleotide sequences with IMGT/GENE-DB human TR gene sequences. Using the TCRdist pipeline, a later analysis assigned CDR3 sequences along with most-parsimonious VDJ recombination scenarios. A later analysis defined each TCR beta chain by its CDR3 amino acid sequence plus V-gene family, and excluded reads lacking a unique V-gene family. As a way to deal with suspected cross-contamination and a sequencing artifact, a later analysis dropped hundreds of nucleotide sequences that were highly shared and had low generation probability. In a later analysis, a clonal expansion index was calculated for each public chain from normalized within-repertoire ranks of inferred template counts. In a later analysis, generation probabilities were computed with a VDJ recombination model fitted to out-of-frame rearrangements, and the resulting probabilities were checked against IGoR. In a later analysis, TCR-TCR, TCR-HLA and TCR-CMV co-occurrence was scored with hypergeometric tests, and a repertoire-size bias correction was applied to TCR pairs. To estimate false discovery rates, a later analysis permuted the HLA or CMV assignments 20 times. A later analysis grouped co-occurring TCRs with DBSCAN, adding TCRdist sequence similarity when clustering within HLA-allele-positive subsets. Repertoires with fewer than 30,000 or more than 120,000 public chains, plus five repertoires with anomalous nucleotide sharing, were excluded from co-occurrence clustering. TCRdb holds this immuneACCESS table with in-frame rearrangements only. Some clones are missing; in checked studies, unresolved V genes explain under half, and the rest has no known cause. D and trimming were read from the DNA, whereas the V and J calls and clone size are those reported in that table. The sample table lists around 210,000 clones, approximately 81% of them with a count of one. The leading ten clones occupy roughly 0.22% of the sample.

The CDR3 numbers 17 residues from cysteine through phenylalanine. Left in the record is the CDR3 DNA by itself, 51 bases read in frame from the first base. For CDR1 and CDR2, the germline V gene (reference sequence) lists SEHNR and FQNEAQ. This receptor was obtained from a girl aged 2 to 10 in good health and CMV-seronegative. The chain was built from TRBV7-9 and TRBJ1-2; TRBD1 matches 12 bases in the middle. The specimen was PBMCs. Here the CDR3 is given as CASSLYAGTGGHYDYTF. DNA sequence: TGTGCCAGCAGCTTATACGCCGGGACAGGGGGCCACTATGACTACACCTTC.